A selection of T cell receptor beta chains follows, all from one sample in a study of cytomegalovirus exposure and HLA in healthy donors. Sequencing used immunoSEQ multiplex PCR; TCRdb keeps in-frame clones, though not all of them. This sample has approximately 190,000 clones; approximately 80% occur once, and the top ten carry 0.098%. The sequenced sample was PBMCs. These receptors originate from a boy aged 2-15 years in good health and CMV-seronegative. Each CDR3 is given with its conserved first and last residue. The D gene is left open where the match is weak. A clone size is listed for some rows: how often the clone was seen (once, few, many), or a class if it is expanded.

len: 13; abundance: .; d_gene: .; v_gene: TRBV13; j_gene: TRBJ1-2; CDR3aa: CASRMGGNYGYTF; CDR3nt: TGTGCCAGCAGGATGGGGGGTAACTATGGCTACACCTTC
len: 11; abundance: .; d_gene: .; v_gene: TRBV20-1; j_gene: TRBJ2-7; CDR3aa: CSARDRAEQYF; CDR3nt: TGCAGTGCTAGAGACAGGGCCGAGCAGTACTTC
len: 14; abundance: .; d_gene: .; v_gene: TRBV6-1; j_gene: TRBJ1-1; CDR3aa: CASSVGRGYTEAFF; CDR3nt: TGTGCCAGCAGTGTGGGGAGGGGGTACACTGAAGCTTTCTTT
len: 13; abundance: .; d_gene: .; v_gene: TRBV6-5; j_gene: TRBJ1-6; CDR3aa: CASSQGHNSPLHF; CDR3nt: TGTGCCAGCAGTCAGGGTCATAATTCACCCCTCCACTTT
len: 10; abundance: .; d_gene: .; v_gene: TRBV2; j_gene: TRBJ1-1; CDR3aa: CASSGAEAFF; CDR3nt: TGTGCCAGCAGCGGAGCCGAAGCTTTCTTT
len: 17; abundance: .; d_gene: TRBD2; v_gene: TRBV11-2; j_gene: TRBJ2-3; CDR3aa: CASSLRLAGGVIDTQYF; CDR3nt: TGTGCCAGCAGCTTAAGGCTAGCGGGGGGGGTGATAGATACGCAGTATTTT
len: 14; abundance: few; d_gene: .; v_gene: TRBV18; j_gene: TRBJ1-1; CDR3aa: CASSPRTDNTEAFF; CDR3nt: TGTGCCAGCTCACCTAGGACAGACAACACTGAAGCTTTCTTT
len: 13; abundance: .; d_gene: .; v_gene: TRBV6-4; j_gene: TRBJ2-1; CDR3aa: CARLIENYNEQFF; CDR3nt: TGTGCCAGACTTATAGAGAACTACAATGAGCAGTTCTTC
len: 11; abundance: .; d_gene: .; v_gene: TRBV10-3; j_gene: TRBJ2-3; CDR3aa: CAIGGAATQYF; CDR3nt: TGTGCCATCGGGGGGGCAGCTACGCAGTATTTT
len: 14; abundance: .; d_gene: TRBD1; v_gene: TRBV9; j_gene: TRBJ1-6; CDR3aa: CASSDGQGLSPLHF; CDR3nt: TGTGCCAGCAGCGACGGACAGGGTCTATCACCCCTCCACTTT
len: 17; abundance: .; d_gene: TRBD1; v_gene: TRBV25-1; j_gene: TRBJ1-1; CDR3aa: CASSDPRQGVGNTEAFF; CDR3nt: TGTGCCAGCAGTGACCCACGACAGGGAGTTGGGAACACTGAAGCTTTCTTT
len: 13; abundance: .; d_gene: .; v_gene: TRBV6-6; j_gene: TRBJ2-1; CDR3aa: CASSFDSYNEQFF; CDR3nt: TGTGCCAGCAGTTTCGACAGTTACAATGAGCAGTTCTTC
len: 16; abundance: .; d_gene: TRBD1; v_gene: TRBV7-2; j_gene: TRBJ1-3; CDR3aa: CASSGYRGQAGNTIYF; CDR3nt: TGTGCCAGCAGCGGATACAGGGGGCAGGCTGGAAACACCATATATTTT
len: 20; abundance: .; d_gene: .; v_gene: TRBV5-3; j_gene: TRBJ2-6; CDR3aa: CARSSSTAGPKGTGANVLTF; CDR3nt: TGTGCCAGAAGCTCGAGCACGGCAGGACCCAAGGGGACTGGGGCCAACGTCCTGACTTTC
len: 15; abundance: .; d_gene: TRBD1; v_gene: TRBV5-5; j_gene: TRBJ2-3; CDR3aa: CASSSPGGRTDTQYF; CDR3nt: TGTGCCAGCAGCTCTCCAGGGGGCCGCACAGATACGCAGTATTTT
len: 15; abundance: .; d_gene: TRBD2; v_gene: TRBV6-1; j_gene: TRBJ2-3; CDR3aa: CASSVGLAVTDTQYF; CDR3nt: TGTGCCAGCAGTGTTGGACTAGCCGTCACAGATACGCAGTATTTT
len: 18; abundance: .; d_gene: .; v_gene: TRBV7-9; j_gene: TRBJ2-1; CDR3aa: CASSRLTSNSYAVYEQFF; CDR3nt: TGTGCCAGCAGCCGCCTGACTAGTAATTCATACGCCGTGTATGAGCAGTTCTTC
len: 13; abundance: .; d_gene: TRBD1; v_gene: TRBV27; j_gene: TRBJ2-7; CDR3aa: CATGPGTGFEQYF; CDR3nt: TGTGCCACCGGTCCCGGGACAGGGTTCGAGCAGTACTTC
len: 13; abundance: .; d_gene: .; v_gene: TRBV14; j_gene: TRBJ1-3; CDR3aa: CASSSISGNTIYF; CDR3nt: TGTGCCAGCAGCAGCATCTCTGGAAACACCATATATTTT
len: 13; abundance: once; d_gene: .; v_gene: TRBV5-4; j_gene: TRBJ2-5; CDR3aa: CASSSGTRETQYF; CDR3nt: TGTGCCAGCAGCTCTGGGACTCGAGAGACCCAGTACTTC
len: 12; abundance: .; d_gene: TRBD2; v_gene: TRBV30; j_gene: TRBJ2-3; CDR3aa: CAWSPGTITQYF; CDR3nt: TGTGCCTGGAGTCCCGGGACTATAACGCAGTATTTT
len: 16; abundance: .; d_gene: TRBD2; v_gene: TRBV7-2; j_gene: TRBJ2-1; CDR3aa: CASSRGGTLPYNEQFF; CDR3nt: TGTGCCAGCAGCCGCGGGGGGACGTTACCTTACAATGAGCAGTTCTTC
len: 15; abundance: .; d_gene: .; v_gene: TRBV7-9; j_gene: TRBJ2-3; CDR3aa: CASSPGLASTDTQYF; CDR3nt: TGTGCCAGCAGCCCGGGACTGGCTAGCACAGATACGCAGTATTTT
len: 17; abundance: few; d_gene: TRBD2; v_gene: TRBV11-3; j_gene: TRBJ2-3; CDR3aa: CASSVGEGKRGPDTQYF; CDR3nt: TGTGCCAGCAGCGTAGGAGAAGGAAAGCGGGGCCCAGATACGCAGTATTTT
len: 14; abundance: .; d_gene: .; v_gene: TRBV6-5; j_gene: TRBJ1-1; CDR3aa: CASNRAGSITEAFF; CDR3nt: TGTGCCAGCAACAGGGCCGGTTCCATAACTGAAGCTTTCTTT
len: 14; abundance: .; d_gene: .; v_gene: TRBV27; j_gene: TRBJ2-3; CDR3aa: CASSLGQNTDTQYF; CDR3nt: TGTGCCAGCAGTTTGGGCCAGAACACAGATACGCAGTATTTT
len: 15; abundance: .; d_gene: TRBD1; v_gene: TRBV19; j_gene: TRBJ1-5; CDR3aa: CASSSTNRGGQPQHF; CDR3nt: TGTGCCAGTAGCAGTACCAACAGGGGAGGCCAGCCCCAGCATTTT
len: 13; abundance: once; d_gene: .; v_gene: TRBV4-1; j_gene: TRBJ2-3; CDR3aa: CASSQDSTDTQYF; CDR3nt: TGCGCCAGCAGCCAAGATAGTACAGATACGCAGTATTTT
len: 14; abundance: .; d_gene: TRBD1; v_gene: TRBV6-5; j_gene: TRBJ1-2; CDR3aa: CASSPGTGRDGYTF; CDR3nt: TGTGCCAGCAGTCCCGGGACAGGGAGGGACGGCTACACCTTC
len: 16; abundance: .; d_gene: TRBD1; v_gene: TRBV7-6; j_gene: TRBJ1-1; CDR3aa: CASSSVWDRANTEAFF; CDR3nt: TGTGCCAGCAGCTCTGTTTGGGACAGGGCGAACACTGAAGCTTTCTTT
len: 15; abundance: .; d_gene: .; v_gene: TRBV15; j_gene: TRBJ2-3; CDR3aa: CATSRDRYSTDTQYF; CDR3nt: TGTGCCACCAGCAGAGATCGTTACTCCACGGATACGCAGTATTTT
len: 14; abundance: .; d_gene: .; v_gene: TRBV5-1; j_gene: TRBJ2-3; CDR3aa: CASSGADLGDTQYF; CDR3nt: TGCGCCAGCAGCGGGGCCGACCTGGGAGATACGCAGTATTTT
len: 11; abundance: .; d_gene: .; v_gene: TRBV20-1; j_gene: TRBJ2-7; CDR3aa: CSPAVTYEQYF; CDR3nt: TGCAGTCCAGCGGTTACCTACGAGCAGTACTTC
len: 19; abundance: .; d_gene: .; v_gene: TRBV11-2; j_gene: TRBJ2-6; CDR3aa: CASSLEGQGFSVGANVLTF; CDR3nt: TGTGCCAGCAGCTTAGAGGGGCAGGGTTTCTCGGTTGGGGCCAACGTCCTGACTTTC
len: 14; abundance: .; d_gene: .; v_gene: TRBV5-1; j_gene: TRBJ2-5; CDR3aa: CASSPQGGGETQYF; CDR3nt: TGCGCCAGCAGTCCACAGGGTGGTGGAGAGACCCAGTACTTC
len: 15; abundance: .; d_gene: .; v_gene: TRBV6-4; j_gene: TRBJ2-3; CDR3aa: CASSVSGKRTDTQYF; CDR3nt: TGTGCCAGCAGTGTGTCCGGGAAGCGCACAGATACGCAGTATTTT
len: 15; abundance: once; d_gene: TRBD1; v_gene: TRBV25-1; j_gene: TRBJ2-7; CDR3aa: CASSETRQGGPEQYF; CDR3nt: TGTGCCAGCAGTGAAACTCGACAGGGGGGCCCCGAGCAGTACTTC
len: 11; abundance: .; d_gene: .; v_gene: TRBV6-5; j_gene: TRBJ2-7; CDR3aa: CACQSGWEQYF; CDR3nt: TGTGCCTGCCAATCCGGGTGGGAGCAGTACTTC
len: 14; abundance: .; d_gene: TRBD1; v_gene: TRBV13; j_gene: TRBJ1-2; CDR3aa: CASSYGQGNYGYTF; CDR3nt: TGTGCCAGCAGCTACGGACAGGGTAACTATGGCTACACCTTC
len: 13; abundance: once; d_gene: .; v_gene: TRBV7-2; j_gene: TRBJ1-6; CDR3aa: CASSQTRGSPLHF; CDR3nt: TGTGCCAGCAGCCAGACCCGGGGTTCACCCCTCCACTTT
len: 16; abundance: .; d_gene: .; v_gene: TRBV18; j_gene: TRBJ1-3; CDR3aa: CASSNLSVSFGNTIYF; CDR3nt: TGTGCCAGCTCTAATTTATCGGTGTCCTTTGGAAACACCATATATTTT
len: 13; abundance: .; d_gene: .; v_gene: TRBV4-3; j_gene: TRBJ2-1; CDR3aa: CASSHKLGGEQFF; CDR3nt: TGCGCCAGCAGCCATAAGTTGGGAGGTGAGCAGTTCTTC
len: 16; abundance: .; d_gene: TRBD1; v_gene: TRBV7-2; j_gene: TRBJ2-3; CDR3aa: CASSLSGTGGRDTQYF; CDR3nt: TGTGCCAGCAGCTTGTCCGGGACAGGGGGCAGGGATACGCAGTATTTT
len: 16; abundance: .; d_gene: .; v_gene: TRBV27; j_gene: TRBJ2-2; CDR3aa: CASSLSWAEITGELFF; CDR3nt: TGTGCCAGCAGTTTATCGTGGGCAGAGATCACCGGGGAGCTGTTTTTT